The text below deals with one T cell receptor beta chain. Its target is unknown. The data originate from a study of cytomegalovirus exposure and HLA in healthy donors. Overall study results and limits: Accounts indicate the classifier identified cytomegalovirus status with strong specificity and sensitivity.

V shed 6 bases and J shed 0 bases, with 5 bases lying between them. The CDR3 runs to 12 residues. Looked up from germline, CDR1 is MNHEY and CDR2 is SMNVEV (reference sequence). The repertoire was sequenced with immunoSEQ multiplex PCR; TCRdb's copy has only in-frame clones and lacks some. The table has some 59,000 clones, roughly nine tenths seen once. V gene TRBV27 combines with J gene TRBJ1-2; D is unresolved. This receptor was obtained from a young woman in good health and CMV-seropositive. The sequenced sample was PBMCs. The CDR3 DNA reads as TGTGCCAGCAGGTCGTCTAACTATGGCTACACCTTC. Translated, it gives CASRSSNYGYTF.